This T cell receptor beta chain was sequenced during a study of cytomegalovirus exposure and HLA in healthy donors. Study-level background: The roughly 120 million unique TCR beta sequences, from about 179 million T cells, were found by an earlier analysis. Broader study findings: Analysis performed later found about 17,000 TCR beta sequences associated with HLA alleles at 0.05 false discovery rate. Accurate HLA-A and HLA-B prediction from TCR beta sequences was reported for most subjects. With high specificity and sensitivity, the classifier reportedly diagnosed cytomegalovirus status.

As regards this clone: Its antigen is as yet unknown.

V lost 2 bases and J lost 4; bases outside the gene matches: 7. This CDR3 comprises 15 residues. Germline assignment: CDR1 SQVTM and CDR2 ANQGSEA. 60 Vbeta and 13 Jbeta primers were used in PCR. Generated by immunoSEQ multiplex PCR, the TCRdb table keeps only in-frame clones and is missing some. The table shows over 100,000 clones, with 75% to 85% occurring only once. Material for sequencing was PBMCs. The rearrangement links TRBV29-1 to TRBJ2-3, with 9 nucleotides matching TRBD2. The receptor was isolated from a woman aged 45-65 years in good health and CMV-seropositive. CDR3 nucleotides: TGCAGCGTTGAATCCGGGACTAGCTGGGCAGATACGCAGTATTTT. Translating gives CSVESGTSWADTQYF.